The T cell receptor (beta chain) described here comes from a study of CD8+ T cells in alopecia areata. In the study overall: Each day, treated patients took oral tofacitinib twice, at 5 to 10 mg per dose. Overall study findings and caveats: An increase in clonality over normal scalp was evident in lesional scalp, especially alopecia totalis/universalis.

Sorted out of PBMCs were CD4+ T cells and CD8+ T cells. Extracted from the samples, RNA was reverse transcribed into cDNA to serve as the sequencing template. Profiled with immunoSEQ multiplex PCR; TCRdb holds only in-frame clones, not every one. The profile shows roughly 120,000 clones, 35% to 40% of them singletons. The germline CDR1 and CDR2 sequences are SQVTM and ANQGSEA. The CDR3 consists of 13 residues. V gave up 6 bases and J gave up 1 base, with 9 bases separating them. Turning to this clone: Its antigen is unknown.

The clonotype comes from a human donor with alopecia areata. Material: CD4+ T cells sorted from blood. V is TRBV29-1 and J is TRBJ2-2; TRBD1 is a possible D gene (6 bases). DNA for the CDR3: TGCAGCGTGTCGGGACAGAACACCGGGGAGCTGTTTTTT. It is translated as CSVSGQNTGELFF.